The 4 T cell receptor beta chains reported below all come from one sample, sequenced in a study of blood T cell repertoires in COVID-19. Data came from immunoSEQ multiplex PCR; TCRdb stores just in-frame clones and leaves some out. Here the sample spans roughly 120,000 clones, less than 85% being singletons. The sequencing input was peripheral blood. Receptors were obtained from a human donor in a cohort sampled during active or convalescent COVID-19.

This chain connects TRBV7-7 to TRBJ2-7, with 9 bases aligning to TRBD2. The V segment lost 1 base and the J segment 2 bases; nucleotides outside the gene matches: 6. CDR3 length: 16 amino acids. CDR1 and CDR2 (germline): SSHAT, FNYEAQ (reference sequence). CDR3 in DNA: TGTGCCAGCAGCTTAGACCTAGCGGGGCAAACCTACGAGCAGTACTTC. Translating gives CASSLDLAGQTYEQYF.

The V and J genes are TRBV4-1 and TRBJ1-1, with D possibly matching TRBD1 (6 bases). V lost 2 bases and J 1 base, leaving 11 bases between the germline ends. Germline CDR1 is MGHRA and CDR2 is YSYEKL. The CDR3 totals 15 residues. The CDR3 spells CASSQRGQTNTEAFF. The DNA for the CDR3 is TGCGCCAGCAGCCAAAGAGGACAGACGAACACTGAAGCTTTCTTT.

The chain links TRBV18 to TRBJ1-4; D ambiguous. The length of the CDR3 is 16 residues. Germline V gives CDR1 KGHSH, CDR2 LQKENI. V lost 1 base, J lost 0 bases, and 9 bases lay in between. The CDR3 sequence: CASSPRGVATNEKLFF. The CDR3 DNA reads TGTGCCAGCTCACCACGAGGAGTCGCAACTAATGAAAAACTGTTTTTT. Complete variable domain (other parts from reference TRBV18 and TRBJ1-4): NAGVMQNPRHLVRRRGQEARLRCSPMKGHSHVYWYRQLPEEGLKFMVYLQKENIIDESGMPKERFSAEFPKEGPSILRIQQVVRGDSAAYFCASSPRGVATNEKLFFGSGTQLSVL.

This clone has a single count. The chain links TRBV27 to TRBJ2-1; TRBD2 agrees at 12 bases. Trimming at V came to 2 bases and at J to 9 bases, leaving 8 bases not matched to a gene. The CDR3 has 16 residues. The germline CDR1 and CDR2 sequences are MNHEY and SMNVEV (reference sequence). The CDR3 loop is CASSLALAGGPVEQFF. DNA for the CDR3: TGTGCCAGCAGTTTAGCCCTAGCGGGAGGGCCAGTTGAGCAGTTCTTC.